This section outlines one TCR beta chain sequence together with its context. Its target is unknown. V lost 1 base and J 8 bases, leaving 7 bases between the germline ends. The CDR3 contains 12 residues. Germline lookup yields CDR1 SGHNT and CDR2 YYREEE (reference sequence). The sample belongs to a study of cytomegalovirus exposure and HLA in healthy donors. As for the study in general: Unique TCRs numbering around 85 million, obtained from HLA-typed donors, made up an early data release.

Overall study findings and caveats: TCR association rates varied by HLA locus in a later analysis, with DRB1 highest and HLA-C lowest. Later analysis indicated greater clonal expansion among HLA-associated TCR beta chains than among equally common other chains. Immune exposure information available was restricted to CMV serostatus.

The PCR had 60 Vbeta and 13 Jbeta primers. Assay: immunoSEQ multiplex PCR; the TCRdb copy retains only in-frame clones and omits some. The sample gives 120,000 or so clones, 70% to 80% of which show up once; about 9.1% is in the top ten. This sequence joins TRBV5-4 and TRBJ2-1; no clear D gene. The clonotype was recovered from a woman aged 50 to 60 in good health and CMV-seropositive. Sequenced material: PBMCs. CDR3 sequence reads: CASSLSRDEQFF. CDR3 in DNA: TGTGCCAGCAGCTTGAGCCGGGATGAGCAGTTCTTC. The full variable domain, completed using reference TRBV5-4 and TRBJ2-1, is ETGVTQSPTHLIKTRGQQVTLRCSSQSGHNTVSWYQQALGQGPQFIFQYYREEENGRGNFPPRFSGLQFPNYSSELNVNALELDDSALYLCASSLSRDEQFFGPGTRLTVL.